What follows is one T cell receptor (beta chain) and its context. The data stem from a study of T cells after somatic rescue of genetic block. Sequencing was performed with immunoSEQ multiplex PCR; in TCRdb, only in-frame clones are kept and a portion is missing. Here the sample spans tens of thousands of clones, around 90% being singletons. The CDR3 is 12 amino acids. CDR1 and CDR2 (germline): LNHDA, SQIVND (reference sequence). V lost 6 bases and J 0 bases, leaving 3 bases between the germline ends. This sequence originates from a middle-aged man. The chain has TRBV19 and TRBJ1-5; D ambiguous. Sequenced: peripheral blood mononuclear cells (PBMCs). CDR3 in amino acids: CASRNSNQPQHF. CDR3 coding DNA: TGTGCCAGTAGGAATAGCAATCAGCCCCAGCATTTT.